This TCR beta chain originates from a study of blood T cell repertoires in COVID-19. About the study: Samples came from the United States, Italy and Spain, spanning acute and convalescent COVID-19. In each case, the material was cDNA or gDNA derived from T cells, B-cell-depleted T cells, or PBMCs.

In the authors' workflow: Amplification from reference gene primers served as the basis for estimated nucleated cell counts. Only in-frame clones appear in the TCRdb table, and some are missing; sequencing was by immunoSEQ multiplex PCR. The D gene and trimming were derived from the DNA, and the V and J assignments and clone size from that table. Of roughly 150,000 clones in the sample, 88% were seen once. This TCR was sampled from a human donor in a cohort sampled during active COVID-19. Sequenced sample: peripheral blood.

DNA for the CDR3: TGTGCCAGCAGCCAAAGACAGGGGGGCACAGATACGCAGTATTTT. Amino acid sequence: CASSQRQGGTDTQYF. The V and J genes are TRBV11-3 and TRBJ2-3; 9 bases line up with TRBD1. Germline CDR1 is SGHNT and CDR2 is YENEEA. The V gene end was trimmed by 5 bases and the J gene end by 1 base; junction bases not matched to a gene: 4. This CDR3 has 15 amino acids.